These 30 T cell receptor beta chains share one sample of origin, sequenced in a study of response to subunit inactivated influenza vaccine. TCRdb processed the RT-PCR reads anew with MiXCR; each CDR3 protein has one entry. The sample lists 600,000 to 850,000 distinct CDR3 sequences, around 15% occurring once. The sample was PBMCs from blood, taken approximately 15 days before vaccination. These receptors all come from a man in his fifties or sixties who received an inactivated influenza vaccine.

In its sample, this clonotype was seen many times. CDR3 DNA sequence: TGTGCCAGCAGTACCGGGATGAGGATCAATCAGCCCCAGCATTTT. This gives the protein CASSTGMRINQPQHF. The V gene is TRBV12-3 or TRBV12-4, the J gene TRBJ1-5; D uncertain. Trimming took off 5 bases at V and 3 bases at J, with 14 bases between the two ends. This CDR3 spans 15 amino acids.

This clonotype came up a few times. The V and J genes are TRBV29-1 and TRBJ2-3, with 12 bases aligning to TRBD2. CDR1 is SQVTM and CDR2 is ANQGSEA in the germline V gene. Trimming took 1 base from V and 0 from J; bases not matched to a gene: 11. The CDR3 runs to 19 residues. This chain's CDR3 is CSVEGKPSGGDYSTDTQYF. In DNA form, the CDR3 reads TGCAGCGTTGAAGGAAAGCCTAGCGGGGGGGACTATAGCACAGATACGCAGTATTTT.

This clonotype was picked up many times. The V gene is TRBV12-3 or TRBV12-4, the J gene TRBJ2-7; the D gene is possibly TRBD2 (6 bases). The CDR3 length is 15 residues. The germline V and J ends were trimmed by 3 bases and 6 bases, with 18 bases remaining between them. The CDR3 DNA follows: TGTGCCAGCAGTTTCAGCCGGGAGCGGAGGTTCGAGCAGTACTTC. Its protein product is CASSFSRERRFEQYF.

The DNA for the CDR3 is TGCAGTGCCGGACAGGGGGCGGGAGATACGCAGTATTTT. Protein: CSAGQGAGDTQYF. The chain couples TRBV20-1 to TRBJ2-3; 11 bases agree with TRBD1. Germline V gives CDR1 DFQATT, CDR2 SNEGSKA (reference sequence). This CDR3 is built from 13 residues. Trimming took 6 bases from V and 5 from J; bases not matched to a gene: 4.

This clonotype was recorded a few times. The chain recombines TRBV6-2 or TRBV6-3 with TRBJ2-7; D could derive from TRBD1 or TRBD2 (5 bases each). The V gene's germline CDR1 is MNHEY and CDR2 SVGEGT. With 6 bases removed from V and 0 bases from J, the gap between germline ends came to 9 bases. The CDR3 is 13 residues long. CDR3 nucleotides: TGTGCCAGCAGGGGGACCGTCTCCTACGAGCAGTACTTC. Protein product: CASRGTVSYEQYF.

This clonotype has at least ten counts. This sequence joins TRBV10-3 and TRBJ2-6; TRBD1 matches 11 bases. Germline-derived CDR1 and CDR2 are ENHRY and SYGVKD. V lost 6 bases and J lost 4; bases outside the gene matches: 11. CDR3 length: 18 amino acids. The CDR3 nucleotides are TGTGCCATCAGAGGCGGACAGGGGGCATCGTCCGGGGCCAACGTCCTGACTTTC. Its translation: CAIRGGQGASSGANVLTF.

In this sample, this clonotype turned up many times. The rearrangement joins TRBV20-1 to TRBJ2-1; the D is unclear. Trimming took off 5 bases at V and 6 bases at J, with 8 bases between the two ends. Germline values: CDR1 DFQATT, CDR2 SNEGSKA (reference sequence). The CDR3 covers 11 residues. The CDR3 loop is CSALKGNEQFF. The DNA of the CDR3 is TGCAGTGCTTTGAAGGGCAATGAGCAGTTCTTC.

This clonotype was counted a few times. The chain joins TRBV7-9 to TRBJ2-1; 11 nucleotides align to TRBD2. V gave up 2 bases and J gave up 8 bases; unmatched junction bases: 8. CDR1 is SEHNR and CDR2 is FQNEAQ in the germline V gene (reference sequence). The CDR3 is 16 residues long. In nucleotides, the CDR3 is TGTGCCAGCAGCTTACTAGCGGGGGGCCCGATCGATGAGCAGTTCTTC. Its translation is CASSLLAGGPIDEQFF.

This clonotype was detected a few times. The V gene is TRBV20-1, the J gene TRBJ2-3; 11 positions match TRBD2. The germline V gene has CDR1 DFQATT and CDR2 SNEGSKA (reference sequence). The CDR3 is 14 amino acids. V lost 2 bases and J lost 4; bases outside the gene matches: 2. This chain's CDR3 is CSARWTSGPDTQYF. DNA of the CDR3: TGCAGTGCTAGATGGACTAGCGGGCCAGATACGCAGTATTTT.

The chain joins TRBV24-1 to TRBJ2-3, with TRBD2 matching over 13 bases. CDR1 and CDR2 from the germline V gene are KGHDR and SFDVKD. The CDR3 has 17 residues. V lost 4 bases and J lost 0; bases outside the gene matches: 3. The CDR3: CATSDGLAGDSTDTQYF. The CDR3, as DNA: TGTGCCACCAGTGACGGACTAGCGGGGGATAGCACAGATACGCAGTATTTT.

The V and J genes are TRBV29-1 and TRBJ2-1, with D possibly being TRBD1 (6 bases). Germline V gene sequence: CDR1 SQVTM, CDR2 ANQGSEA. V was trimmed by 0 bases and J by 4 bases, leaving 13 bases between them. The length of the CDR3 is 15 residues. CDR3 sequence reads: CSVEDQEQGYNEQFF. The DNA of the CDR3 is TGCAGCGTTGAAGATCAAGAACAGGGATACAATGAGCAGTTCTTC.

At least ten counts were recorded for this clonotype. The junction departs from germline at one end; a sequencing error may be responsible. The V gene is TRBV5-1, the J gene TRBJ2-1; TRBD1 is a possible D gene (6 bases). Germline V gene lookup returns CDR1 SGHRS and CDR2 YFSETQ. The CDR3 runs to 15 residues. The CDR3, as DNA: TGTGCCAGCAGCTTAGTCAGGGGTCCTTACAATGAGCAGTTCTTC. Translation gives CASSLVRGPYNEQFF.

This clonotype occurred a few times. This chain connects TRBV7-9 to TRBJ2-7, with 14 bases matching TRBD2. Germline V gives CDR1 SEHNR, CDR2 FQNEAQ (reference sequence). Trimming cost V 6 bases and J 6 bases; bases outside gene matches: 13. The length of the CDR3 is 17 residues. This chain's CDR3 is CASSILGLAGDPFEQYF. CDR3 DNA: TGTGCCAGCAGTATACTGGGACTAGCGGGGGACCCCTTCGAGCAGTACTTC.

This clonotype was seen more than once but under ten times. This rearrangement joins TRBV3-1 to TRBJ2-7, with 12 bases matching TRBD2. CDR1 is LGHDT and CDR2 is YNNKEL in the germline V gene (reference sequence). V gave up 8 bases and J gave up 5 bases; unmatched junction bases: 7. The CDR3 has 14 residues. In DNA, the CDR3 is TGTGCCAGCGCGACTAGCGGGAGAAGAAACGAGCAGTACTTC. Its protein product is CASATSGRRNEQYF.

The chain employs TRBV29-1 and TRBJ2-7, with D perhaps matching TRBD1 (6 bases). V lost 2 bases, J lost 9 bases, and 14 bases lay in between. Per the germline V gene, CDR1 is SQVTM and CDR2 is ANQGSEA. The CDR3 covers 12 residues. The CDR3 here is CSVEFQGNGQYF. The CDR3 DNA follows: TGCAGCGTTGAATTTCAGGGGAATGGGCAGTACTTC.

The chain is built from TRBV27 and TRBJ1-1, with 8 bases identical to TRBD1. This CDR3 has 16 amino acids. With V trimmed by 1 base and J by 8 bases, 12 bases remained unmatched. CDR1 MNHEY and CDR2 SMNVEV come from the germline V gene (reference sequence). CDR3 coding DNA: TGTGCCAGCAGTTTATTAGGGACAGGACTCGCGGCCGAAGCTTTCTTT. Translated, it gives CASSLLGTGLAAEAFF.

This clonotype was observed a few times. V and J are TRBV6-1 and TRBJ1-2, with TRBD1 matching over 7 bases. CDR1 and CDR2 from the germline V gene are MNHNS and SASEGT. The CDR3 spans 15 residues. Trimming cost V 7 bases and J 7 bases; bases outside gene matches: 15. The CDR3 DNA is TGTGCCAGCATACGGCCCGGGACAGCTTCCTTTGGCTACACCTTC. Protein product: CASIRPGTASFGYTF.

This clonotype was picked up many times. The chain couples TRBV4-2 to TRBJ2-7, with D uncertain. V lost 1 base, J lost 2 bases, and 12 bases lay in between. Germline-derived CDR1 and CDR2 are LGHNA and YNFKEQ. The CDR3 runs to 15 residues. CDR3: CASSQAASQPYEQYF. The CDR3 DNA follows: TGTGCCAGCAGCCAAGCAGCCTCCCAGCCCTACGAGCAGTACTTC.

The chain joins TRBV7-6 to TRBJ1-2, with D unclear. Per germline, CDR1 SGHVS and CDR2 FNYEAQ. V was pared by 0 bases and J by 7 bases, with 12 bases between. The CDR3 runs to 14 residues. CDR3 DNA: TGTGCCAGCAGCTTAGCAGGACTCGGGAGTGGCTACACCTTC. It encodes CASSLAGLGSGYTF.

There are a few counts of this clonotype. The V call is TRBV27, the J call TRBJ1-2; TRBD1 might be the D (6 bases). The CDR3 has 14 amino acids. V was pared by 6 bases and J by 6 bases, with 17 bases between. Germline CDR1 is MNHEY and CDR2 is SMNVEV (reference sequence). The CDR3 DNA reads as TGTGCCAGCAGCCCACTGGGGGCGCCGGATGGCTACACCTTC. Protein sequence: CASSPLGAPDGYTF.

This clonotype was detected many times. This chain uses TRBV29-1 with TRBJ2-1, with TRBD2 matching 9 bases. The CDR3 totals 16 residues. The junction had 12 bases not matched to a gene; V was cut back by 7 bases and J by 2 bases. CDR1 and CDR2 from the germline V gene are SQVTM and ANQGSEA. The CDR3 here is CSGSSHIAGAYNEQFF. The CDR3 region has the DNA TGCAGCGGTTCATCCCACATAGCGGGAGCCTACAATGAGCAGTTCTTC.

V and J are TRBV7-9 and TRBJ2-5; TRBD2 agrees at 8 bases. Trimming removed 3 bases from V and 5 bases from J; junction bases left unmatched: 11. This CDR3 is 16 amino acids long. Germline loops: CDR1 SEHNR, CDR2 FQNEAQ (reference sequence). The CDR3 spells CASSFGASGREETQYF. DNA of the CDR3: TGTGCCAGCAGCTTCGGGGCCAGCGGGAGAGAGGAGACCCAGTACTTC.

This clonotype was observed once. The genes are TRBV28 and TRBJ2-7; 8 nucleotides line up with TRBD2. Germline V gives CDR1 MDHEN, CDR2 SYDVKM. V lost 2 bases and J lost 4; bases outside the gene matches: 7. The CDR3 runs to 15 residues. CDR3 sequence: CASSLSGSQSYEQYF. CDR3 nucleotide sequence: TGTGCCAGCAGTTTAAGCGGGAGTCAAAGTTACGAGCAGTACTTC.

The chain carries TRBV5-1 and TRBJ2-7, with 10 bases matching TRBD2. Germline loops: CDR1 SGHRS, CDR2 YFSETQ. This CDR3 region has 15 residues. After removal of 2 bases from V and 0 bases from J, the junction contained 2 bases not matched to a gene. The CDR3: CASSFASGSSYEQYF. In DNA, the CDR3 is TGCGCCAGCAGCTTTGCTAGCGGGAGCTCCTACGAGCAGTACTTC. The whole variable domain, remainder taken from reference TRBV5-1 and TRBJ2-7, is KAGVTQTPRYLIKTRGQQVTLSCSPISGHRSVSWYQQTPGQGLQFLFEYFSETQRNKGNFPGRFSGRQFSNSRSEMNVSTLELGDSALYLCASSFASGSSYEQYFGPGTRLTVT.

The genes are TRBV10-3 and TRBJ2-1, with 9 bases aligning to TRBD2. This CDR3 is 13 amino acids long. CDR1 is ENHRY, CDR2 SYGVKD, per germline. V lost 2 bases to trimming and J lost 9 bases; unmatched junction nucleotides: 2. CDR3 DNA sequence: TGTGCCATCAGTGAGACTAGCGGGCTTGAGCAGTTCTTC. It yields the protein CAISETSGLEQFF.

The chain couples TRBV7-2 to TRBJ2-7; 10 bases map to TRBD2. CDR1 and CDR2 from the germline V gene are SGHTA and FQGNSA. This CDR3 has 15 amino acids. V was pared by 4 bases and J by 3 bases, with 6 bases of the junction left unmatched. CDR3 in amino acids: CASSSQRGGRYEQYF. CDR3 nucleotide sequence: TGTGCCAGCAGCTCTCAGCGGGGGGGCCGCTACGAGCAGTACTTC.

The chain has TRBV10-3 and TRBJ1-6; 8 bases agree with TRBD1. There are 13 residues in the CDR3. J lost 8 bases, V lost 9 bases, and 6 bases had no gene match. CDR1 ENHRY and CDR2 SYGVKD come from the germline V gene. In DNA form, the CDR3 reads TGTGCCATGCAGGGGGCCTCAGATTCACCCCTCCACTTT. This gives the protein CAMQGASDSPLHF.

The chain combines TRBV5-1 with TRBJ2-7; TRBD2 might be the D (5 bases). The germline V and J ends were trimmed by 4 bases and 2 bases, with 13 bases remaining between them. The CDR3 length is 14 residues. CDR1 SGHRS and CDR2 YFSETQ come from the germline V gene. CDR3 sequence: CASSRSGDPYEQYF. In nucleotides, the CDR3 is TGCGCCAGCAGCCGATCCGGGGATCCCTACGAGCAGTACTTC.

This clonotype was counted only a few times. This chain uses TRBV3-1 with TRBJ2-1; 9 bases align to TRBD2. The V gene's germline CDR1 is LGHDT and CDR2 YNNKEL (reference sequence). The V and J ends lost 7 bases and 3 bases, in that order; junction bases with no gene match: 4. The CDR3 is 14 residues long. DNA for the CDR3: TGTGCCAGCAACGCGGGAGGGGTCTACAATGAGCAGTTCTTC. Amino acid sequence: CASNAGGVYNEQFF.

For the CDR3, the DNA is TGTGCCAGCAGTTTACCTCTCGGGTTGAACACTGAAGCTTTCTTT. Its translation is CASSLPLGLNTEAFF. This rearrangement joins TRBV12-3 or TRBV12-4 to TRBJ1-1; no reliable D call. The CDR3 contains 15 residues. The ends were cut back, 2 bases at V and 0 bases at J, with 10 bases in the middle.